This T cell receptor (beta chain) was observed in a study of response to subunit inactivated influenza vaccine. Findings of the study overall: Authors proposed each seasonal influenza vaccination draws in few new T cells.

To note about this clonotype: Its antigen is not known.

TCRdb analysed the RT-PCR reads with MiXCR anew, one entry per CDR3 protein. Here the sample spans around 580,000 distinct CDR3 sequences, about 12% being singletons. The CDR3 is made up of 14 amino acids. CDR1 is LNHDA and CDR2 is SQIVND in the germline V gene (reference sequence). V lost 5 bases and J lost 4; bases outside the gene matches: 5. The clonotype comes from a man between 50 and 59 years old who received an inactivated influenza vaccine. V gene TRBV19 combines with J gene TRBJ2-1; 7 bases fit TRBD2. The sequencing used PBMCs from blood, collected on the day of vaccination. DNA of the CDR3: TGTGCCAGTAGTCGGGACTATATATACAATGAGCAGTTCTTC. Translation: CASSRDYIYNEQFF.